These 25 T cell receptor beta chains were sequenced from one sample in a study of control samples from healthy donors and cancer patients. The repertoire was sequenced with immunoSEQ multiplex PCR; TCRdb's copy has only in-frame clones and lacks some. The sample yields about 150,000 clones, roughly 94% seen once. Sequencing input: blood. These receptors originate from a woman aged 18-29 years in good health.

J is TRBJ1-6 and V is TRBV28; 9 bases match TRBD1. V was pared by 6 bases and J by 7 bases, with 4 bases of the junction left unmatched. The V gene's germline CDR1 is MDHEN and CDR2 SYDVKM. This CDR3 region has 14 residues. The CDR3 nucleotides are TGTGCCAGCAGGGGGGACAGGGACAATTCACCCCTCCACTTT. This codes for CASRGDRDNSPLHF.

This clone was recorded once. The genes are TRBV5-1 and TRBJ1-1; D is unclear. CDR3 size: 13 residues. In germline, CDR1 is SGHRS, CDR2 YFSETQ. V lost 2 bases and J 4 bases, leaving 9 bases between the germline ends. This CDR3 is CASSFGEATEAFF. The DNA for the CDR3 is TGCGCCAGCAGCTTCGGAGAGGCCACTGAAGCTTTCTTT.

The chain links TRBV12-3 or TRBV12-4 to TRBJ2-7, with TRBD1 matching over 9 bases. The length of the CDR3 is 13 residues. Losses at the gene ends were 7 bases for V and 4 bases for J; bases not matched to a gene: 5. The CDR3 DNA is TGTGCCAGCATCCTGACAGGGGGATACGAGCAGTACTTC. Translating gives CASILTGGYEQYF.

The V and J genes are TRBV5-6 and TRBJ1-1, with D hard to call. The CDR3 sequence is 13 residues long. Per germline, CDR1 SGHDT and CDR2 YYEEEE. Between the trimmed V and J ends, which lost 5 bases and 8 bases, there was a span of 16 bases. The CDR3 DNA follows: TGTGCCAGCAGTGAGGGAGCTTTGGAGGAAGCTTTCTTT. It codes for CASSEGALEEAFF.

In regard to this clone: This same CDR3 is encoded by further DNA sequences in the sample. The gene calls are TRBV12-3 or TRBV12-4 and TRBJ1-5, with D perhaps TRBD1 (5 bases). The CDR3 is 13 residues long. V was cut by 6 bases and J by 4 bases, with 10 bases left in between. CDR3 sequence: CASSLDTNQPQHF. The DNA for the CDR3 is TGTGCCAGCAGCCTGGACACGAATCAGCCCCAGCATTTT.

The rearrangement joins TRBV9 to TRBJ1-1, with no clear D. The CDR3 is 13 residues long. Germline CDR1 is SGDLS and CDR2 is YYNGEE. Trimming cost V 5 bases and J 1 base, with 9 bases left between them. DNA of the CDR3: TGTGCCAGCAGTGGTGACCAGAACACTGAAGCTTTCTTT. Translation gives CASSGDQNTEAFF.

The V and J genes are TRBV7-3 and TRBJ2-6; D not resolved. The V end lost 2 bases, the J end lost 0 bases, and 5 bases lay between the germline ends. This CDR3 contains 15 residues. CDR1 SGHTA and CDR2 FQGTGA come from the germline V gene. The CDR3 DNA is TGTGCCAGCAGCTTAGGCCTCTCTGGGGCCAACGTCCTGACTTTC. Residues: CASSLGLSGANVLTF.

The CDR3 nucleotides are TGTGCCAGCAGCGTAGGAGGGGGAGACACTGAAGCTTTCTTT. Encoded protein: CASSVGGGDTEAFF. The V and J genes are TRBV9 and TRBJ1-1; possible D gene TRBD1, 6 bases. Germline CDR1 and CDR2: SGDLS and YYNGEE. The CDR3 is 14 residues long. V was shortened by 0 bases and J by 3 bases, with 9 bases between the two germline ends.

The CDR3 DNA reads TGTGCCAGCAGTTCCGGACAGGGCCCCTCTGGGGCCAACGTCCTGACTTTC. Translating gives CASSSGQGPSGANVLTF. The chain has TRBV27 and TRBJ2-6; 8 positions match TRBD1. After removal of 4 bases from V and 0 bases from J, the junction contained 5 bases not matched to a gene. The CDR3 loop spans 17 amino acids. Germline loops: CDR1 MNHEY, CDR2 SMNVEV (reference sequence).

The table lists this clone with a few counts. The chain has TRBV11-2 and TRBJ1-1; no reliable D call. Trimming pared 5 bases from V and 7 bases from J, leaving 14 bases between. There are 13 residues in the CDR3. Germline V gene data show CDR1 as SGHAT and CDR2 as FQNNGV. The chain's CDR3 is CASSHGSVFEAFF. In DNA, the CDR3 is TGTGCCAGCAGCCACGGGAGCGTGTTTGAAGCTTTCTTT.

The V call is TRBV7-8, the J call TRBJ1-2; D is unclear. CDR1 SGHVS and CDR2 FQNEAQ come from the germline V gene. The ends were cut back, 0 bases at V and 3 bases at J, with 5 bases in the middle. The CDR3 is made up of 13 amino acids. The CDR3 loop is CASSLASDYGYTF. The CDR3 DNA reads as TGTGCCAGCAGCTTAGCCTCGGACTATGGCTACACCTTC.

V and J are TRBV10-3 and TRBJ2-2, with a possible D match to TRBD1 (5 bases). Germline lookup yields CDR1 ENHRY and CDR2 SYGVKD. Deletions cut 6 bases from V and 6 bases from J, with 17 bases between. There are 15 residues in the CDR3. CDR3 region: CAISQGTIVAGELFF. The CDR3, as DNA: TGTGCCATCAGCCAGGGTACTATTGTCGCCGGGGAGCTGTTTTTT.

The chain employs TRBV5-1 and TRBJ2-1; D uncertain. The CDR3 length is 13 residues. Germline CDR1 SGHRS, CDR2 YFSETQ. V was pared by 0 bases and J by 10 bases, with 11 bases between. CDR3 loop: CASSLDKFGEQFF. The CDR3 nucleotides read TGCGCCAGCAGCTTGGACAAGTTTGGAGAGCAGTTCTTC.

The V and J genes are TRBV27 and TRBJ1-2; D is undetermined. CDR1 is MNHEY, CDR2 SMNVEV, per germline (reference sequence). CDR3 length: 13 amino acids. V was clipped by 1 base and J by 7 bases, with 10 bases between them. CDR3 protein: CASSLFREGGYTF. The CDR3 bases are TGTGCCAGCAGTTTATTTAGGGAGGGTGGCTACACCTTC.

This clone was counted once. The chain joins TRBV7-8 to TRBJ2-2, with TRBD2 identical over 7 bases. The germline CDR1 and CDR2 sequences are SGHVS and FQNEAQ. CDR3 length: 17 amino acids. V lost 0 bases and J lost 2; bases outside the gene matches: 6. The CDR3 spells CASSLARLAANTGELFF. CDR3 DNA sequence: TGTGCCAGCAGCTTAGCTCGACTAGCAGCAAACACCGGGGAGCTGTTTTTT.

The chain uses TRBV12-3 or TRBV12-4 and TRBJ1-2, with D unresolved. The CDR3 sequence is 13 residues long. Trimming took 3 bases from V and 8 from J, leaving 13 bases between them. The CDR3 loop is CASSFVLSGGYTF. For the CDR3, the DNA is TGTGCCAGCAGTTTTGTCCTTAGCGGCGGCTACACCTTC.

The gene calls are TRBV27 and TRBJ2-1; D is unclear. Trimming shortened V by 2 bases and J by 6 bases, and 8 bases separated the two germline ends. Per the germline V gene, CDR1 is MNHEY and CDR2 is SMNVEV (reference sequence). This CDR3 spans 13 amino acids. The CDR3 spells CASSLRNLNEQFF. CDR3 DNA: TGTGCCAGCAGTTTACGGAACCTCAATGAGCAGTTCTTC.

A remark on this clone: One end of the junction does not line up with germline, which may come from a read error. The chain recombines TRBV7-7 with TRBJ1-5; D is undetermined. The CDR3 sequence is 15 residues long. Germline V gene lookup returns CDR1 SSHAT and CDR2 FNYEAQ (reference sequence). For the CDR3, the DNA is TGTGCTAGCAGCCCTTTCGTAGGGCCCAATCAGCCCCAGCATTTT. Its translation: CASSPFVGPNQPQHF.

In its sample, this clone was seen a few times. The chain uses TRBV2 and TRBJ2-6; D is undetermined. Trimming shortened V by 3 bases and J by 2 bases, and 8 bases separated the two germline ends. Per germline, CDR1 SNHLY and CDR2 FYNNEI. The CDR3 totals 15 residues. The CDR3 loop reads CASSEESAGANVLTF. In DNA, the CDR3 is TGTGCCAGCAGTGAGGAGTCAGCTGGGGCCAACGTCCTGACTTTC.

The CDR3 DNA reads as TGTGCCAGCAGCCCGACAGGGGTAGAGACCCAGTACTTC. This sequence encodes CASSPTGVETQYF. V is TRBV14 and J is TRBJ2-5; 8 bases fit TRBD1. CDR1 is SGHDN, CDR2 FVKESK, per germline. The CDR3 runs to 13 residues. Trimming removed 4 bases from V and 4 bases from J; junction bases left unmatched: 2.

The chain is built from TRBV6-2 or TRBV6-3 and TRBJ2-1; 7 bases align to TRBD1. This CDR3 is built from 16 residues. Germline values: CDR1 MNHEY, CDR2 SVGEGT. The V segment lost 1 base and the J segment 7 bases; nucleotides outside the gene matches: 10. The CDR3 spells CASSYLTPSTGNEQFF. The CDR3 bases are TGTGCCAGCAGTTACTTGACTCCTTCGACAGGGAATGAGCAGTTCTTC.

Comments on this clone: The identical CDR3 is also encoded by other nucleotide sequences in the sample. J is TRBJ1-1 and V is TRBV11-3, with TRBD1 as a possible D gene (5 bases). The CDR3 consists of 13 residues. Germline assignment: CDR1 SGHNT and CDR2 YENEEA. The ends were cut back, 0 bases at V and 5 bases at J, with 7 bases in the middle. CDR3 in amino acids: CASSLEGETEAFF. Here the CDR3 DNA reads TGTGCCAGCAGCTTAGAGGGGGAAACTGAAGCTTTCTTT.

J is TRBJ1-5 and V is TRBV10-3; 7 bases are shared with TRBD1. This CDR3 comprises 15 residues. From germline, CDR1 is ENHRY and CDR2 SYGVKD. V shed 2 bases and J 0 bases; nucleotides not matched to a gene: 1. The CDR3 nucleotides are TGTGCCATCAGTGAGGGGACAGCTAGCAATCAGCCCCAGCATTTT. Protein: CAISEGTASNQPQHF.

The chain is built from TRBV28 and TRBJ2-2; possibly TRBD1 for D (6 bases). Germline V gene sequence: CDR1 MDHEN, CDR2 SYDVKM. The CDR3 extends over 16 amino acids. V lost 7 bases to trimming and J lost 7 bases, with 22 bases between them. Written as DNA, the CDR3 is TGTGCCAGCACCAACGGCGGGTCAGGGGTATACGGGGAGCTGTTTTTT. Amino acids: CASTNGGSGVYGELFF.

Only one count was recorded for this clone. J is TRBJ1-1 and V is TRBV4-1; D perhaps matches TRBD1 (5 bases). With 6 bases removed from V and 4 bases from J, the gap between germline ends came to 27 bases. The CDR3 loop spans 18 amino acids. Germline CDR1 MGHRA, CDR2 YSYEKL. CDR3 loop: CASRRGMVGRGEGTEAFF. DNA for the CDR3: TGCGCCAGCAGGAGGGGTATGGTCGGACGGGGAGAAGGCACTGAAGCTTTCTTT.